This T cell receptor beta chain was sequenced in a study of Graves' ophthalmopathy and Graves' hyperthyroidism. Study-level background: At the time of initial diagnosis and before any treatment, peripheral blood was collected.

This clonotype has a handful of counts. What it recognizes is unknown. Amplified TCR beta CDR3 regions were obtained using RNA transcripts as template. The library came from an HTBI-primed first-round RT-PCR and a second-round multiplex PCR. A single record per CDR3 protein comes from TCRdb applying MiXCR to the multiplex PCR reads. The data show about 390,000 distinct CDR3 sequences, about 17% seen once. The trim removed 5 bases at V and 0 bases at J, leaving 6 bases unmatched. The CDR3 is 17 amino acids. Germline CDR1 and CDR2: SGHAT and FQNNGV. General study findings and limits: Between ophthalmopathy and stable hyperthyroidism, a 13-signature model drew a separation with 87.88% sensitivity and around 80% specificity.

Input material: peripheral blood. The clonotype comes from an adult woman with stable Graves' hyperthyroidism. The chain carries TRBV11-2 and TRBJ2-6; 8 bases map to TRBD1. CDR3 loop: CASSHDRGTSGANVLTF. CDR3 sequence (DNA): TGTGCCAGCAGCCATGACAGGGGAACCTCTGGGGCCAACGTCCTGACTTTC. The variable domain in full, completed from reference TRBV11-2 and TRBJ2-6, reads EAGVAQSPRYKIIEKRQSVAFWCNPISGHATLYWYQQILGQGPKLLIQFQNNGVVDDSQLPKDRFSAERLKGVDSTLKIQPAKLEDSAVYLCASSHDRGTSGANVLTFGAGSRLTVL.